The rows below give T cell receptor beta chains drawn from one sample of a study of molecular identifiers for immune sequencing clone quantification. MiXCR, run by TCRdb on the PCR reads, gives a single entry per CDR3 protein. The data show 60,000 to 70,000 distinct CDR3 sequences, 15% to 20% seen once. Sequenced material: naive CD8+ T cells from blood, with Jurkat cell RNA spiked in. The receptors derive from a human donor in good health. Some libraries in this study had Jurkat cell RNA spiked in. Both conserved end residues are part of each CDR3. A D gene is named only where the DNA matches it firmly. Rows give clone size only sometimes, using once, few, many, or a class for an expanded clone.

TRBD1	TRBV6-2/TRBV6-3	many	TRBJ2-1	TGTGCCAGCCACAGGGGGAATGAGCAGTTCTTC	CASHRGNEQFF
TRBD2	TRBV19	many	TRBJ2-3	TGTGCCAGTAGTCTATCGGGGCTAGCGGGCACAGATACGCAGTATTTT	CASSLSGLAGTDTQYF
TRBD1	TRBV11-3	many	TRBJ1-1	TGTGCCAGCAGCTCCGCAGGGGGTCCTGAAGCTTTCTTT	CASSSAGGPEAFF
.	TRBV7-8	few	TRBJ1-1	TGTGCCAGCAGCACATCCTACTCAGGGGTGGGCACTGAAGCTTTCTTT	CASSTSYSGVGTEAFF
.	TRBV7-9	many	TRBJ1-1	TGTGCCAGCAGCCTAACGCACAGGATTGAAGCTTTCTTT	CASSLTHRIEAFF
TRBD1	TRBV28	few	TRBJ2-7	TGTGCCAGCAGTTCGGGACAGGGCTACGAGCGGTACTTC	CASSSGQGYERYF
.	TRBV27	many	TRBJ2-3	TGTGCCTCCGCCGGGCGGAGCACAGATACGCAGTATTTT	CASAGRSTDTQYF
.	TRBV27	many	TRBJ2-1	TGTGCCAGCAGTTTAGGGACCTACAATGAGCAGTTCTTC	CASSLGTYNEQFF
.	TRBV6-4	many	TRBJ2-3	TGTGCCAGCAGTCGGGTGATTGGCACAGATACGCAGTATTTT	CASSRVIGTDTQYF
.	TRBV6-6	many	TRBJ1-2	TGTGCCAGCAGTTATTTGGCTAACTATGGCTACACCTTC	CASSYLANYGYTF
.	TRBV6-2/TRBV6-3	few	TRBJ2-7	TGTGCCAGCAGTTACTCCCAGCTAGAAACCTACGAGCAGTACTTC	CASSYSQLETYEQYF
.	TRBV11-2	few	TRBJ1-1	TGTGCCAGCAGCTTAGCCGCGAACCCTCAGGGAATAGGGACTGAAGCTTTCTTT	CASSLAANPQGIGTEAFF
.	TRBV5-4	few	TRBJ2-1	TGTGCCAGCGGTTACAATGAGCAGTTCTTC	CASGYNEQFF
.	TRBV30	many	TRBJ1-2	TGTGCCTGGAGTGTTGTGGCGACAGAATATGGCTACACCTTC	CAWSVVATEYGYTF
.	TRBV4-1	few	TRBJ1-3	TGCGCCAGCAGCTCTTGGTCCGGGGGCTCTGGAAACACCATATATTTT	CASSSWSGGSGNTIYF
.	TRBV7-9	many	TRBJ2-3	TGTGCCAGCAGCTTAGCGGACCTGGCAGATACGCAGTATTTT	CASSLADLADTQYF
.	TRBV30	many	TRBJ1-1	TGTGCCTGGAGTGTAGCCGGGAGCACTGAAGCTTTCTTT	CAWSVAGSTEAFF
.	TRBV27	.	TRBJ2-3	TGTGCCAGCAGTTTATTGGGCGATACGCAGTATTTT	CASSLLGDTQYF
.	TRBV7-6	many	TRBJ2-7	TGTGCCAGCAGTCTAAAGGGGTTCGACGAGCAGTACTTC	CASSLKGFDEQYF
.	TRBV28	many	TRBJ2-1	TGTGCCACTTACGAGGGCTACAATGAGCAGTTCTTC	CATYEGYNEQFF
TRBD1	TRBV20-1	many	TRBJ2-7	TGCAGTGCTAGACCCCGGGACAGGGTTGTATTCTACGAGCAGTACTTC	CSARPRDRVVFYEQYF
.	TRBV19	many	TRBJ1-5	TGTGCCAGTAGTATCCTACAGGGTAGCAATCAGCCCCAGCATTTT	CASSILQGSNQPQHF
TRBD2	TRBV7-9	many	TRBJ2-1	TGTGCCAGCAGCTCACTCCTCGGGACTAGCGGGAGCAGAGACGCCAATGAGCAGTTCTTC	CASSSLLGTSGSRDANEQFF
.	TRBV4-1	many	TRBJ2-7	TGCGCCAGCAGCCAAGGAGGGACTCTGGCCTACGAGCAGTACTTC	CASSQGGTLAYEQYF
.	TRBV5-1	few	TRBJ2-7	TGCGCCAGCAGCGCCCTTCCCGGGGCGGGGAGCTCCTACGAGCAGTACTTC	CASSALPGAGSSYEQYF
.	TRBV6-4	many	TRBJ2-2	TGTGCCAGCAGTGACTCTGGGGCGCCGGGCACCGGGGAGCTGTTTTTT	CASSDSGAPGTGELFF
TRBD1	TRBV5-1	many	TRBJ2-3	TGCGCCAGCAGCCTACAGGGGTCCGTTTGGACAGATACGCAGTATTTT	CASSLQGSVWTDTQYF